The clone carrying this T cell receptor (beta chain) appeared a few times. Its antigen is unidentified. This entry comes from a study of T cell repertoires in cytomegalovirus infection. The wider study: HLA-C-restricted CMV epitopes, recently identified, and well-studied HLA-B-restricted ones were used by the study.

Trimming took 0 bases from V and 5 from J; bases not matched to a gene: 14. This CDR3 has 20 amino acids. Germline-derived CDR1 and CDR2 are SGHTA and FQGNSA. One entry per CDR3 protein, called by TCRdb with MiXCR from the reads. The data show hundreds of thousands of distinct CDR3 sequences, around a third seen once. This material consisted of cultured PBMCs, taken from culture after CMV antigen stimulation. This chain connects TRBV7-2 to TRBJ2-5, with 14 bases aligning to TRBD2. The sequence derives from a human donor in good health (CMV status not recorded). Some clones in this sample may be carry-over from other donors' samples. CDR3 nucleotides: TGTGCCAGCAGCTTAGCGCTCGGTGGACTAGCGGGGGGATTCTGGGAGACCCAGTACTTC. Its protein is CASSLALGGLAGGFWETQYF.